This T cell receptor (beta chain) was documented in a study of cytomegalovirus exposure and HLA in healthy donors. The V gene lost 5 bases and the J gene lost 10 bases, with 18 bases spanning the gap. This CDR3 spans 13 amino acids. Per germline, CDR1 GTSNPN and CDR2 SVGIG (reference sequence). It was with 60 Vbeta and 13 Jbeta primers that the PCR ran. Data came from immunoSEQ multiplex PCR; TCRdb stores just in-frame clones and leaves some out. The sample carries around 130,000 clones, over 70% recorded once. Broader study findings: HLA-A and HLA-B allele assignments for most subjects were reportedly predicted accurately using TCR beta sequences. According to the study, 150 to 200 TCR beta chains were cytomegalovirus-associated. An analysis that was carried out later associated 15,000 to 20,000 TCR beta sequences with HLA alleles at 0.05 false discovery rate.

About this clone: Its antigen remains unknown.

The clonotype originates from a woman between 40 and 55 years old in good health and CMV-seropositive. The sample taken for sequencing was PBMCs. The chain is built from TRBV30 and TRBJ2-1; D gene ambiguous. The CDR3 DNA reads as TGTGCCTGGTCGAAGCGATCTCCCTCAGAGCAGTTCTTC. Translating it yields CAWSKRSPSEQFF.